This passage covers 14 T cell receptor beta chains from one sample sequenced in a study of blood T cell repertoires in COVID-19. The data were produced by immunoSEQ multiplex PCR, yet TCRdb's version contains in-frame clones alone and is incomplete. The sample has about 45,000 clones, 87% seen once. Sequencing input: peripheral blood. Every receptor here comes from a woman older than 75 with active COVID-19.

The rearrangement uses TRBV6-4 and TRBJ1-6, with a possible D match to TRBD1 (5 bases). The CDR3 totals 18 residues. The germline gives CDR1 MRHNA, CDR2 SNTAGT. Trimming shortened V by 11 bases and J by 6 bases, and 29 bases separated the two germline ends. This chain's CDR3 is CAARIDGGAPMSNSPLHF. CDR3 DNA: TGTGCCGCCCGAATAGACGGTGGGGCCCCGATGTCTAATTCACCCCTCCACTTT.

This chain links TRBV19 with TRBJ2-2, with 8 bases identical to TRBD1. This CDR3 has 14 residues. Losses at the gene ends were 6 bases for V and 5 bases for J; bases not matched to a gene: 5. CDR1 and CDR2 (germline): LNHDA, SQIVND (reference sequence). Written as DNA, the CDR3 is TGTGCCAGTAGGGGGACAGGTGCAACCGGGGAGCTGTTTTTT. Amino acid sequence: CASRGTGATGELFF.

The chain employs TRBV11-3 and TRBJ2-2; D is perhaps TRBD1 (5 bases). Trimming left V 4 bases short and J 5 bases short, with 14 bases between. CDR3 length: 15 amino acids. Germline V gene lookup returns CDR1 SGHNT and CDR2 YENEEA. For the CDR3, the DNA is TGTGCCAGCAGCTCCTTAGGGGCGGATACCGGGGAGCTGTTTTTT. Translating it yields CASSSLGADTGELFF.

CDR3 in amino acids: CASSLAGRRGLLGYTF. CDR3 coding DNA: TGTGCCAGCAGCTTGGCCGGTCGCAGGGGCCTCCTCGGCTACACCTTC. This rearrangement joins TRBV5-6 to TRBJ1-2, with a possible D match to TRBD1 (6 bases). The germline V and J ends were trimmed by 0 bases and 8 bases, with 20 bases remaining between them. Germline V gives CDR1 SGHDT, CDR2 YYEEEE. The CDR3 has 16 amino acids. Drawing the rest from reference TRBV5-6 and TRBJ1-2, the complete variable domain is DAGVTQSPTHLIKTRGQQVTLRCSPKSGHDTVSWYQQALGQGPQFIFQYYEEEERQRGNFPDRFSGHQFPNYSSELNVNALLLGDSALYLCASSLAGRRGLLGYTFGSGTRLTVV.

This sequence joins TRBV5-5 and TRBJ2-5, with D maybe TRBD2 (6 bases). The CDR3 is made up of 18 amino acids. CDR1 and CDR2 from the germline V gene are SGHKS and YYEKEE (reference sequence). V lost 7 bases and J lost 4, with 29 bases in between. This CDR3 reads CASGGSVGFGNRGETQYF. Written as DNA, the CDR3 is TGTGCCAGCGGAGGGAGTGTGGGTTTCGGAAATCGGGGAGAGACCCAGTACTTC.

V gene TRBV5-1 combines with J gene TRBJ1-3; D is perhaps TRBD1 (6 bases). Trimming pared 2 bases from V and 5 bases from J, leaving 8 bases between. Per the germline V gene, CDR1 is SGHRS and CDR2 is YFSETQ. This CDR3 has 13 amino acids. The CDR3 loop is CASSLQGRNTIYF. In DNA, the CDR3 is TGCGCCAGCAGCTTACAGGGTAGAAACACCATATATTTT.

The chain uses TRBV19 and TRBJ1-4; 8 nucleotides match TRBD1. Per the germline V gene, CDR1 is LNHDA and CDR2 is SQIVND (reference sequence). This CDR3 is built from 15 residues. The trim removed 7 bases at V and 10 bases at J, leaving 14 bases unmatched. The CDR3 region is CASTQKQGASRKLFF. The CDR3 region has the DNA TGTGCCAGTACCCAAAAGCAGGGGGCGAGTCGAAAACTGTTTTTT.

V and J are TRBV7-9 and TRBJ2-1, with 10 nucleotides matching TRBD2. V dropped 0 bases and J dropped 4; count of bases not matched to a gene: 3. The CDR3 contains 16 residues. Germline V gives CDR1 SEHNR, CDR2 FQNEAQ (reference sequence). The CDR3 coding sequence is TGTGCCAGCAGCTTAGCCCCAGCGGGGGGGTACAATGAGCAGTTCTTC. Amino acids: CASSLAPAGGYNEQFF.

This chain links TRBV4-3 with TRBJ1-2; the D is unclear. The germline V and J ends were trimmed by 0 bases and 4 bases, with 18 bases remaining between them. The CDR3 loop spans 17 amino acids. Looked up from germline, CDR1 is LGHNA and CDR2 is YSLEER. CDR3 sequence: CASSQDVQKDSRYGYTF. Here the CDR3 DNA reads TGCGCCAGCAGCCAAGACGTGCAGAAGGACTCACGCTATGGCTACACCTTC.

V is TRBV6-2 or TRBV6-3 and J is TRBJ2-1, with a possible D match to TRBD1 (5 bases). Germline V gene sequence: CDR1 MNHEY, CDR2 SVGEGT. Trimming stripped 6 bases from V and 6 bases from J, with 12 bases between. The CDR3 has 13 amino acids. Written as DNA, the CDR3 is TGTGCCAGCAGCGACCCCAGGGCCAATGAGCAGTTCTTC. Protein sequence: CASSDPRANEQFF.

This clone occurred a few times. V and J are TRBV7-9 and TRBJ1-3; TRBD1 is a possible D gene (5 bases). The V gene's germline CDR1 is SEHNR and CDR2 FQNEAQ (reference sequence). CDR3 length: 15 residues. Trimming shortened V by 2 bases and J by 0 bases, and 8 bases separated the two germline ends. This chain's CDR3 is CASSLQGGSGNTIYF. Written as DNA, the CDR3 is TGTGCCAGCAGCTTACAGGGAGGCTCTGGAAACACCATATATTTT.

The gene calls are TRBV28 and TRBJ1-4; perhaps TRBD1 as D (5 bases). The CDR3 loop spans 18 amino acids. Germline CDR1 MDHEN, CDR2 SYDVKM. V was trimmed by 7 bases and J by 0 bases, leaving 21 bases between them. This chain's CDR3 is CASTPSLGASATNEKLFF. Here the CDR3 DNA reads TGTGCCAGCACCCCTAGTTTAGGGGCCAGTGCAACTAATGAAAAACTGTTTTTT.

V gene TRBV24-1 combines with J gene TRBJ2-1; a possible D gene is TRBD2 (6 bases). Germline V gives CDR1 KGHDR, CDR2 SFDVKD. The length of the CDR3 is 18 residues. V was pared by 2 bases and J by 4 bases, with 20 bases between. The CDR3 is CATSDWDFQRGRYNEQFF. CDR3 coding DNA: TGTGCCACCAGTGATTGGGACTTTCAACGGGGTCGATACAATGAGCAGTTCTTC.

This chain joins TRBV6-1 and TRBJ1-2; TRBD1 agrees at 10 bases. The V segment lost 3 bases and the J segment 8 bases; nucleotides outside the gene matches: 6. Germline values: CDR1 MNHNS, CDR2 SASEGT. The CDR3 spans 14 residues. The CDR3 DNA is TGTGCCAGCAGTGACGGGGGGACAGGGGTCGGCTACACCTTC. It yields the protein CASSDGGTGVGYTF.